Each of the 26 T cell receptor beta chains below was sequenced from the same sample in a study of vaccination effects on CD4 cells after COVID-19. With the ViraFEST assay, the study expanded antigen-specific CD4+ T cells using viral peptide pools, then sequenced them. Isolation of CD4+ T cells took place after less than 12 days of culture. Recipients of the vaccine had no prior SARS-CoV-2 infection and negative nucleocapsid antibodies. Using immunoSEQ multiplex PCR, the repertoire was profiled, and TCRdb retains in-frame clones only, with some absent. Of about 68,000 clones listed, around 80% are singletons. These TCRs' antigens remain unknown. The sample in question was CD4+ T cells from PBMCs cultured with SARS-CoV-2 spike peptides, obtained before COVID-19 vaccination. The receptors come from a human donor who received a COVID-19 vaccine.

The table lists this clone with a count of one. The rearrangement uses TRBV14 and TRBJ1-6, with 7 bases fitting TRBD1. The trim removed 8 bases at V and 10 bases at J, leaving 8 bases unmatched. The CDR3 contains 13 residues. Germline V lookup: CDR1 SGHDN, CDR2 FVKESK. The CDR3 sequence is CASRGTVGSPLHF. The CDR3 DNA reads as TGTGCCAGCCGGGGGACAGTGGGCTCACCCCTCCACTTT.

The chain recombines TRBV18 with TRBJ1-3, with TRBD1 matching over 7 bases. CDR3 size: 17 residues. The germline gives CDR1 KGHSH, CDR2 LQKENI. The trim removed 1 base at V and 2 bases at J, leaving 8 bases unmatched. CDR3 DNA sequence: TGTGCCAGCTCACCACTAAGACAGGGAAAGACTGGAAACACCATATATTTT. It translates to CASSPLRQGKTGNTIYF.

The CDR3 DNA follows: TGTGCCTGGAGCGCGACAGGGGTGGGGGAGCAGTTCTTC. Protein sequence: CAWSATGVGEQFF. The rearrangement links TRBV30 to TRBJ2-1; 8 bases map to TRBD1. Per the germline V gene, CDR1 is GTSNPN and CDR2 is SVGIG (reference sequence). This CDR3 region has 13 residues. V lost 3 bases to trimming and J lost 10 bases; unmatched junction nucleotides: 8.

The gene calls are TRBV24-1 and TRBJ2-6; TRBD1 aligns across 9 bases. The CDR3 covers 16 residues. The germline V gene has CDR1 KGHDR and CDR2 SFDVKD. Trimming removed 6 bases from V and 2 bases from J; junction bases left unmatched: 4. CDR3 sequence reads: CATSNTGGAGANVLTF. The DNA of the CDR3 is TGTGCCACCAGTAATACAGGGGGCGCTGGGGCCAACGTCCTGACTTTC.

DNA for the CDR3: TGTGCCAGCAGTAGCACAGATACGCAGTATTTT. Its translation is CASSSTDTQYF. The chain combines TRBV5-6 with TRBJ2-3; D remains ambiguous. The CDR3 consists of 11 residues. Germline loops: CDR1 SGHDT, CDR2 YYEEEE. Trimming shortened V by 5 bases and J by 0 bases, and 1 base separated the two germline ends.

This clone has only a few counts. V is TRBV6-5 and J is TRBJ1-1; the D gene is possibly TRBD1 (5 bases). Trimming took off 0 bases at V and 1 base at J, with 9 bases between the two ends. This CDR3 region has 15 residues. Germline CDR1 is MNHEY and CDR2 is SVGAGI. This chain's CDR3 is CASSYSKRGNTEAFF. In DNA, the CDR3 is TGTGCCAGCAGTTACTCGAAGAGGGGGAACACTGAAGCTTTCTTT.

The J gene is TRBJ2-3, the V gene TRBV24-1; D is tentatively TRBD1 or TRBD2 (7 bases each). The V gene's germline CDR1 is KGHDR and CDR2 SFDVKD. V gave up 7 bases and J gave up 3 bases, with 31 bases separating them. This CDR3 is built from 20 residues. This CDR3 is CATSGRGQPPYGGRTDTQYF. DNA of the CDR3: TGTGCCACCAGCGGGCGGGGACAGCCTCCTTACGGGGGGCGAACAGATACGCAGTATTTT.

V usage is TRBV6-6 and J usage is TRBJ2-2; D call uncertain. Germline values: CDR1 MNHNY, CDR2 SVGAGI (reference sequence). V was cut by 5 bases and J by 5 bases, with 9 bases left in between. The CDR3 totals 13 residues. CDR3: CASSTPGTGELFF. For the CDR3, the DNA is TGTGCCAGCAGTACCCCCGGGACCGGGGAGCTGTTTTTT.

The J gene is TRBJ2-5, the V gene TRBV6-6; TRBD2 agrees at 11 bases. V lost 2 bases to trimming and J lost 9 bases; unmatched junction nucleotides: 11. CDR1 is MNHNY, CDR2 SVGAGI, per germline (reference sequence). The CDR3 covers 16 residues. CDR3 loop: CASSYPLAGGTGAQYF. The CDR3 DNA reads as TGTGCCAGCAGTTACCCCCTAGCGGGGGGCACAGGGGCCCAGTACTTC.

The chain links TRBV5-5 to TRBJ2-7, with 7 bases matching TRBD1. Germline CDR1 is SGHKS and CDR2 is YYEKEE (reference sequence). V shed 1 base, J shed 3 bases, and the junction held 16 bases outside the gene matches. There are 18 residues in the CDR3. The CDR3: CASSLTIKTGARVYEQYV. Here the CDR3 DNA reads TGTGCCAGCAGCTTGACAATTAAAACAGGGGCGCGAGTCTACGAGCAGTACGTC.

CDR3 amino acids: CASSHSGTGGEQFF. The CDR3, as DNA: TGTGCCAGCTCACATTCCGGGACAGGGGGTGAGCAGTTCTTC. The chain couples TRBV18 to TRBJ2-1, with TRBD1 matching over 11 bases. CDR3 size: 14 residues. From germline, CDR1 is KGHSH and CDR2 LQKENI. With 4 bases clipped from V and 9 bases from J, the junction kept 5 bases outside the gene matches.

The CDR3 DNA follows: TGTGCCAGCTCACCACCGGGACAGTTAATGGCTAACTATGGCTACACCTTC. Its translation: CASSPPGQLMANYGYTF. The chain links TRBV18 to TRBJ1-2; 7 nucleotides agree with TRBD1. Losses at the gene ends were 0 bases for V and 0 bases for J; bases not matched to a gene: 7. This CDR3 is 17 amino acids long. Germline CDR1 KGHSH, CDR2 LQKENI.

The chain has TRBV9 and TRBJ2-4; 9 positions match TRBD1. Looked up from germline, CDR1 is SGDLS and CDR2 is YYNGEE. With V trimmed by 0 bases and J by 0 bases, 22 bases remained unmatched. The CDR3 is 23 residues long. The CDR3, as DNA: TGTGCCAGCAGCGTAGAGATACACAACCCTTCGGGACAGGGTACCGGAGCCAAAAACATTCAGTACTTC. It encodes CASSVEIHNPSGQGTGAKNIQYF.

The rearrangement links TRBV30 to TRBJ1-2, with 9 bases matching TRBD1. The trim removed 0 bases at V and 8 bases at J, leaving 7 bases unmatched. This CDR3 comprises 14 residues. CDR1 is GTSNPN, CDR2 SVGIG, per germline (reference sequence). As DNA, the CDR3 is TGTGCCTGGAGTGTACTGGGACAGGGTGAGGGCTACACCTTC. Its translation is CAWSVLGQGEGYTF.

This clone appeared a single time. The V gene is TRBV4-3, the J gene TRBJ1-4; no clear D gene. The germline V and J ends were trimmed by 1 base and 8 bases, with 11 bases remaining between them. This CDR3 comprises 14 residues. Germline-derived CDR1 and CDR2 are LGHNA and YSLEER. For the CDR3, the DNA is TGCGCCAGCAGCCAAGGAAACTCGAGAGAAAAACTGTTTTTT. This sequence encodes CASSQGNSREKLFF.

The chain joins TRBV19 to TRBJ1-1; tentatively, D is TRBD1 (6 bases). The ends were cut back, 4 bases at V and 3 bases at J, with 18 bases in the middle. Per the germline V gene, CDR1 is LNHDA and CDR2 is SQIVND (reference sequence). CDR3 length: 16 amino acids. The CDR3 region is CASSTGRTAMYTEAFF. Written as DNA, the CDR3 is TGTGCCAGTAGTACCGGGAGGACAGCCATGTACACTGAAGCTTTCTTT.

This clone was seen a few times. The chain recombines TRBV20-1 with TRBJ1-1; no firm D call. Germline values: CDR1 DFQATT, CDR2 SNEGSKA (reference sequence). The CDR3 is 10 amino acids. V gave up 8 bases and J gave up 1 base, with 5 bases separating them. CDR3: CSPKNTEAFF. In DNA, the CDR3 is TGCAGTCCCAAGAACACTGAAGCTTTCTTT.

The chain carries TRBV6-5 and TRBJ2-7, with TRBD1 matching 9 bases. The V and J ends lost 6 bases and 3 bases, in that order; junction bases with no gene match: 3. The germline CDR1 and CDR2 sequences are MNHEY and SVGAGI. The CDR3 has 13 residues. In DNA, the CDR3 is TGTGCCAGCAGCCGGGACAGGGTCTACGAGCAGTACGTC. It translates to CASSRDRVYEQYV.

The chain is built from TRBV2 and TRBJ2-3; TRBD2 might be the D (5 bases). The V gene lost 1 base and the J gene lost 0 bases, with 17 bases spanning the gap. CDR1 and CDR2 (germline): SNHLY, FYNNEI. The CDR3 consists of 18 residues. DNA of the CDR3: TGTGCCAGCAGTGAAGAGGCGCTAGCAGCTCCTAGCACAGATACGCAGTATTTT. Residues: CASSEEALAAPSTDTQYF.

This clone was detected a few times. The rearrangement joins TRBV11-2 to TRBJ1-3; 11 bases fit TRBD1. Germline CDR1 SGHAT, CDR2 FQNNGV. This CDR3 spans 17 amino acids. V was clipped by 2 bases and J by 0 bases; unmatched bases: 3. The CDR3 region is CASSLFGTGGSGNTIYF. CDR3 DNA: TGTGCCAGCAGCTTATTTGGGACAGGGGGCTCTGGAAACACCATATATTTT.

This rearrangement joins TRBV6-1 to TRBJ2-7, with 7 bases identical to TRBD1. J lost 3 bases, V lost 3 bases, and 8 bases had no gene match. The CDR3 consists of 15 residues. Per germline, CDR1 MNHNS and CDR2 SASEGT. CDR3 region: CASSDRRGFFYEQYV. DNA of the CDR3: TGTGCCAGCAGTGATCGCAGGGGGTTTTTCTACGAGCAGTACGTC.

There are a few counts of this clone. This sequence joins TRBV24-1 and TRBJ2-1; D not certain. The V end lost 2 bases, the J end lost 7 bases, and 8 bases lay between the germline ends. There are 13 residues in the CDR3. Per germline, CDR1 KGHDR and CDR2 SFDVKD. The CDR3 loop reads CATSDSVTNEQFF. Written as DNA, the CDR3 is TGTGCCACCAGTGATTCAGTAACTAATGAGCAGTTCTTC.

The chain has TRBV19 and TRBJ1-5; 9 bases line up with TRBD1. Germline V gives CDR1 LNHDA, CDR2 SQIVND (reference sequence). Trimming removed 4 bases from V and 0 bases from J; junction bases left unmatched: 7. This CDR3 has 17 amino acids. CDR3 nucleotides: TGTGCCAGTAGTAAGGGGACAGGGAGTTCTAGCAATCAGCCCCAGCATTTT. Encoded protein: CASSKGTGSSSNQPQHF.

The CDR3 region is CASSIRDRADTQYF. In nucleotides, the CDR3 is TGTGCCAGCAGCATCCGGGACAGGGCAGATACGCAGTATTTT. This sequence joins TRBV6-5 and TRBJ2-3; 9 positions agree with TRBD1. V lost 6 bases, J lost 4 bases, and 5 bases stayed unmatched. The CDR3 sequence is 14 residues long. CDR1 MNHEY and CDR2 SVGAGI come from the germline V gene.

The table lists this clone with a count of one. The chain carries TRBV7-9 and TRBJ2-5, with a possible D match to TRBD1 (6 bases). From germline, CDR1 is SEHNR and CDR2 FQNEAQ (reference sequence). The CDR3 is 15 residues long. V was trimmed by 1 base and J by 5 bases, leaving 14 bases between them. DNA for the CDR3: TGTGCCAGCAGCTTAGTCCAGGGGCCGGGGGAGACCCAGTACTTC. Protein product: CASSLVQGPGETQYF.

This chain links TRBV14 with TRBJ2-2, with 8 bases fitting TRBD1. This CDR3 spans 15 amino acids. V shed 2 bases and J 6 bases; nucleotides not matched to a gene: 5. Germline CDR1 SGHDN, CDR2 FVKESK. CDR3 sequence reads: CASSQLQGGAGELFF. The CDR3 region has the DNA TGTGCCAGCAGCCAATTACAGGGGGGCGCCGGGGAGCTGTTTTTT.